The next 5 T cell receptor beta chains were all read from a single sample in a study of regulatory dendritic cells for organ transplantation. These TCRs' antigens remain unknown. CFSE-labeled sorted T cells met regulatory or mature dendritic cells for over 4 days. The data were produced by immunoSEQ multiplex PCR, yet TCRdb's version contains in-frame clones alone and is incomplete. The sample consists of approximately 11,000 clones, 60% to 75% of them appearing once. The sample was memory CD4+ T cells from blood cultured with regulatory dendritic cells. As for subset: CD45RO+ memory T cells. The receptors were gathered from a human donor in good health.

This chain joins TRBV18 and TRBJ1-4; D perhaps matches TRBD1 (5 bases). This CDR3 is 15 amino acids long. The germline gives CDR1 KGHSH, CDR2 LQKENI. Deletions cut 3 bases from V and 8 bases from J, with 16 bases between. The chain's CDR3 is CASSPRTARGEKLFF. CDR3 sequence (DNA): TGTGCCAGCTCACCGAGGACGGCCCGGGGGGAAAAACTGTTTTTT.

The genes are TRBV6-1 and TRBJ1-5; 8 bases map to TRBD1. Germline V gene lookup returns CDR1 MNHNS and CDR2 SASEGT. After removal of 4 bases from V and 5 bases from J, the junction contained 4 bases not matched to a gene. There are 14 residues in the CDR3. This CDR3 is CASSVRTGYQPQHF. The DNA for the CDR3 is TGTGCCAGCAGTGTCCGGACAGGGTATCAGCCCCAGCATTTT.

V usage is TRBV27 and J usage is TRBJ1-1, with 10 bases matching TRBD1. Germline CDR1 MNHEY, CDR2 SMNVEV (reference sequence). The CDR3 consists of 16 residues. The ends lost 5 bases at V and 2 bases at J; junction bases unmatched: 8. CDR3 bases: TGTGCCAGCAGTAGACAGGGGGCGAGGAGTAACACTGAAGCTTTCTTT. It specifies CASSRQGARSNTEAFF.

The rearrangement links TRBV5-6 to TRBJ2-1; 10 nucleotides match TRBD2. This CDR3 contains 15 residues. J gave up 9 bases and V 1 base, and 7 bases lay outside the gene matches. Germline values: CDR1 SGHDT, CDR2 YYEEEE. This CDR3 reads CASSLSGGAGSEQFF. CDR3 in DNA: TGTGCCAGCAGCTTGAGCGGGGGGGCGGGCAGTGAGCAGTTCTTC.

This clone was seen only once. V and J are TRBV4-1 and TRBJ2-7; 10 bases are a match to TRBD1. J lost 6 bases, V lost 2 bases, and 10 bases had no gene match. This CDR3 spans 16 amino acids. The V gene's germline CDR1 is MGHRA and CDR2 YSYEKL. CDR3 nucleotide sequence: TGCGCCAGCAGCCAACGGGGGACAGGGGAAGTCGGCGAGCAGTACTTC. This gives the protein CASSQRGTGEVGEQYF.